The clone carrying this T cell receptor (beta chain) has only a few counts. Antigen specificity is unknown. This entry belongs to a study of yellow fever vaccine responses in identical twins. TCRdb recomputed calls from the RT-PCR reads with MiXCR, one row per CDR3 protein. The sample yields roughly 1,500 distinct CDR3 sequences, about 90% seen once. Notes on the study in general: Twins showed a vaccine T cell response that reportedly seemed partly convergent, partly personalized.

The germline CDR1 and CDR2 sequences are ENHRY and SYGVKD. V gave up 2 bases and J gave up 2 bases, with 10 bases separating them. CDR3 length equals 14 residues. Sequenced material: T cells from blood (PBMCs), unsorted or a sorted subset (not recorded which), taken before or after yellow fever vaccination (not recorded which). The rearrangement joins TRBV10-3 to TRBJ2-7, with no clear D. The TCR sequence derives from a woman under 30 who received the yellow fever vaccine. The CDR3 bases are TGTGCCATCAGTGAGCTGGGCTTCACCTACGAGCAGTACTTC. Amino acids: CAISELGFTYEQYF.